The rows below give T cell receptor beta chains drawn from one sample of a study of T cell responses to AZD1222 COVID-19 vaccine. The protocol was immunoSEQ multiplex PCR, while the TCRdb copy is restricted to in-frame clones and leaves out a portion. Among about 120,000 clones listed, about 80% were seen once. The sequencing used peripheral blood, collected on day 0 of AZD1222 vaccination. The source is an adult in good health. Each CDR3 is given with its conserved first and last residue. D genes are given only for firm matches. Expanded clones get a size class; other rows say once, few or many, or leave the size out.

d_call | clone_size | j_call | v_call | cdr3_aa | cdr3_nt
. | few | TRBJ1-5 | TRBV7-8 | CASSSQGIYSNQPQHF | TGTGCCAGCAGCTCCCAGGGGATCTATAGCAATCAGCCCCAGCATTTT
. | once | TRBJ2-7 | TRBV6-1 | CASSEQGRSSYEQYF | TGTGCCAGCAGTGAACAGGGACGTTCCTCCTACGAGCAGTACTTC
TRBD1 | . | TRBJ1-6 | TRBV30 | CACTWDRQFYNSPLHF | TGTGCCTGCACCTGGGACAGGCAGTTCTATAATTCACCCCTCCACTTT
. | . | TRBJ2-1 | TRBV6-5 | CASRRRGRIYNEQFF | TGTGCCAGCAGGAGGCGCGGTCGGATCTACAATGAGCAGTTCTTC
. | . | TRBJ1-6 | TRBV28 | CASSLQGRNSPLHF | TGTGCCAGCAGTTTACAGGGTCGGAATTCACCCCTCCACTTT
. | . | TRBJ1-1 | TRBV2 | CASGETRAGAEAFF | TGTGCCAGCGGGGAGACAAGAGCGGGCGCTGAAGCTTTCTTT
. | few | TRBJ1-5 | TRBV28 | CASISHSVQPQHF | TGTGCCAGCATTTCTCACAGCGTGCAGCCCCAGCATTTT
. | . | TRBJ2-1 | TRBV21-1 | CASSIIRGQGAHNEQFF | TGTGCCAGCAGCATCATCCGGGGACAGGGGGCGCACAATGAGCAGTTCTTC
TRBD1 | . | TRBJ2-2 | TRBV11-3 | CASSTGTGNTGELFF | TGTGCCAGCAGCACCGGGACAGGGAACACCGGGGAGCTGTTTTTT
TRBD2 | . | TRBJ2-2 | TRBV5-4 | CASSYGLAGGTGELFF | TGTGCCAGCAGCTATGGACTAGCGGGAGGGACCGGGGAGCTGTTTTTT
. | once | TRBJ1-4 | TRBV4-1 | CASSQERGVGNEKLFF | TGCGCCAGCAGCCAGGAGCGGGGGGTCGGTAATGAAAAACTGTTTTTT
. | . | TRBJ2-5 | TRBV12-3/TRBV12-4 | CASSPVQETQYF | TGTGCCAGCAGCCCCGTACAAGAGACCCAGTACTTC
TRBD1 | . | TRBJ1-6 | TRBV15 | CATSRDPRTGLNSPLHF | TGTGCCACCAGCAGAGATCCCAGGACAGGGTTAAATTCACCCCTCCACTTT
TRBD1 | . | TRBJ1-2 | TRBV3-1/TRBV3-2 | CASSQGGGTVRGYTF | TGTGCCAGCAGCCAAGGAGGGGGCACAGTACGTGGCTACACCTTC
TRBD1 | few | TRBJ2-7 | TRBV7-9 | CASSAGQGAYEQYF | TGTGCCAGCAGCGCGGGACAGGGAGCCTACGAGCAGTACTTC
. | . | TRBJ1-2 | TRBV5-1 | CASSEDSYGYTF | TGCGCCAGCAGCGAGGACAGCTATGGCTACACCTTC
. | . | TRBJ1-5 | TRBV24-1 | CATSGPGSGINQPQHF | TGTGCCACCAGTGGGCCCGGGTCGGGGATAAATCAGCCCCAGCATTTT
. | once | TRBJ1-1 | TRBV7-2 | CASSSFRATFF | TGTGCCAGCAGCTCGTTCAGGGCGACTTTCTTT
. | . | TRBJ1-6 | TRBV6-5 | CASSPGSYNSPLHF | TGTGCCAGCAGTCCCGGCTCCTATAATTCACCCCTCCACTTT
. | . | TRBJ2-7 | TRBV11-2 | CASSLVTLGYEQYF | TGTGCCAGCAGCTTAGTTACCTTAGGCTACGAGCAGTACTTC